What follows describes a single T cell receptor (beta chain). The antigen is undetermined. The protocol was immunoSEQ multiplex PCR, while the TCRdb copy is restricted to in-frame clones and leaves out a portion. This table holds some 2.4 million clones, 80% to 95% found once. This sample was taken from a study of shared clonotypes between healthy human individuals. Findings and caveats of the study: Shared clonotypes: about 5% naive CD4, around 3.5% naive CD8, under 2.5% memory CD4, approximately 0.37% memory CD8.

The germline V gene encodes CDR1 SGHRS and CDR2 YFSETQ. Trimming cost V 0 bases and J 3 bases, with 15 bases left between them. The CDR3 is 16 amino acids. The chain has TRBV5-1 and TRBJ2-5; D might be TRBD1 or TRBD2, each matching 5 bases. This TCR was recovered from a man between 18 and 35 years old in good health. Some clones in this sample may be carry-over from other donors' samples. Sequenced input: naive CD4+ T cells from PBMCs. Subset in this sample: CD45RA+ positively selected. CDR3 DNA: TGCGCCAGCAGCTTGGTTGTGGGACCACAAAAAGAGACCCAGTACTTC. Translated: CASSLVVGPQKETQYF.